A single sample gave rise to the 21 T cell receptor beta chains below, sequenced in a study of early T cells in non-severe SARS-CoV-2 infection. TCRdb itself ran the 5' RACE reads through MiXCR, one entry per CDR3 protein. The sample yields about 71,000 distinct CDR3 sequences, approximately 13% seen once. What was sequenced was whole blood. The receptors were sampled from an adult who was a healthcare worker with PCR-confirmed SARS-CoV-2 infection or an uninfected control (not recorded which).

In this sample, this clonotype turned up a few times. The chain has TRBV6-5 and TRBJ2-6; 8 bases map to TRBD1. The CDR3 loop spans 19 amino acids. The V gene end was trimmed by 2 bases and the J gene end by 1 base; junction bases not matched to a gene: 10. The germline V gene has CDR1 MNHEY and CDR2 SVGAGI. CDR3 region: CASSYHGQGRKSGANVLTF. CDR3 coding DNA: TGTGCCAGCAGTTACCATGGACAGGGACGAAAGTCTGGGGCCAACGTCCTGACTTTC.

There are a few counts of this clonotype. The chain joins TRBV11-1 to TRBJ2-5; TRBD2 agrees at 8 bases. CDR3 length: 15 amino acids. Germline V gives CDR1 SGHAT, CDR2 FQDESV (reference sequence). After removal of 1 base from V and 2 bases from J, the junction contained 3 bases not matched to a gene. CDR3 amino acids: CASSLEAGVQETQYF. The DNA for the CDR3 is TGTGCCAGCAGCTTAGAAGCGGGGGTACAAGAGACCCAGTACTTC. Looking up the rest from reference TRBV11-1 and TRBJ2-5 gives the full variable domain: EAEVAQSPRYKITEKSQAVAFWCDPISGHATLYWYRQILGQGPELLVQFQDESVVDDSQLPKDRFSAERLKGVDSTLKIQPAELGDSAMYLCASSLEAGVQETQYFGPGTRLLVL.

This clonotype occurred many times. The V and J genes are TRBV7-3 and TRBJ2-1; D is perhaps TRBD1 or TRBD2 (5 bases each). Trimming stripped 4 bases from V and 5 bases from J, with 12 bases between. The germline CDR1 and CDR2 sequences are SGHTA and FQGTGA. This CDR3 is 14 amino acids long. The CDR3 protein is CASSSPGRNNEQFF. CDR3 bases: TGTGCCAGCAGCTCTCCGGGACGAAACAATGAGCAGTTCTTC.

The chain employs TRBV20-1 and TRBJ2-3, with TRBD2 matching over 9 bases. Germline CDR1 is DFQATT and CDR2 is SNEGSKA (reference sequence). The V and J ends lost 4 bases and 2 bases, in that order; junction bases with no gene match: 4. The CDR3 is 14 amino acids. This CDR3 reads CSANSGGTTDTQYF. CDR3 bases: TGCAGTGCTAACAGCGGGGGGACCACAGATACGCAGTATTTT.

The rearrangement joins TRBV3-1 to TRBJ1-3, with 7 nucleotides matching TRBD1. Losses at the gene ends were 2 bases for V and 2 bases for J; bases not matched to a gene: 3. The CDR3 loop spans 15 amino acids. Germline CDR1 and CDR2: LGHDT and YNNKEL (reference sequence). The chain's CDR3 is CASSQRQGPGNTIYF. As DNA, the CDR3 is TGTGCCAGCAGCCAAAGACAGGGACCTGGAAACACCATATATTTT. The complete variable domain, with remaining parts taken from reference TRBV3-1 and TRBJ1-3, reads DTAVSQTPKYLVTQMGNDKSIKCEQNLGHDTMYWYKQDSKKFLKIMFSYNNKELIINETVPNRFSPKSPDKAHLNLHINSLELGDSAVYFCASSQRQGPGNTIYFGEGSWLTVV.

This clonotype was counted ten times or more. CDR3 in DNA: TGTGCCAGCAGCCAACCAGGAGGAAACACCATATATTTT. As protein: CASSQPGGNTIYF. This chain links TRBV3-1 with TRBJ1-3; D is unclear. This CDR3 spans 13 amino acids. V was pared by 2 bases and J by 4 bases, with 6 bases between. Germline CDR1 and CDR2: LGHDT and YNNKEL (reference sequence).

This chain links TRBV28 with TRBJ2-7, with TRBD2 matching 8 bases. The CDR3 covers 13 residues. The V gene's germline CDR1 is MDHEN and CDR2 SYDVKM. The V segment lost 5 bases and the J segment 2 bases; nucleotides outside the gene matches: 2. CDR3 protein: CASSGGGTYEQYF. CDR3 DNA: TGTGCCAGCAGTGGCGGGGGGACCTACGAGCAGTACTTC.

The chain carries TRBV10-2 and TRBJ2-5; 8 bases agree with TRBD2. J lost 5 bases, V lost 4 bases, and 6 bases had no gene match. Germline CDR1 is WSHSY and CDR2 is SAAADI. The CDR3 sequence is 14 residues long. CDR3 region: CASSGSGVTETQYF. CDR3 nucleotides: TGCGCCAGCAGTGGTAGCGGGGTCACTGAGACCCAGTACTTC.

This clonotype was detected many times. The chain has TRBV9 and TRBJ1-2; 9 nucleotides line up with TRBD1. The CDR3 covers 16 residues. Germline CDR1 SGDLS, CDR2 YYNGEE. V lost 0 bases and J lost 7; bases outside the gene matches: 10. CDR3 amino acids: CASSVDPGTGRGGYTF. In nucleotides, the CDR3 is TGTGCCAGCAGCGTAGATCCCGGGACAGGGAGAGGTGGCTACACCTTC. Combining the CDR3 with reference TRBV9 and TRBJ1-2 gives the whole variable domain DSGVTQTPKHLITATGQRVTLRCSPRSGDLSVYWYQQSLDQGLQFLIQYYNGEERAKGNILERFSAQQFPDLHSELNLSSLELGDSALYFCASSVDPGTGRGGYTFGSGTRLTVV.

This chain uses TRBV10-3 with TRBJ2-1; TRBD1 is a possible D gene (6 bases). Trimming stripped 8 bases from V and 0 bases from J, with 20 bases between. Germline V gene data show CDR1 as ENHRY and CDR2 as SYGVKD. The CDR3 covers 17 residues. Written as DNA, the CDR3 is TGTGCCATCTCCGCGGCAGGGGTCCAGAGCTCCTACAATGAGCAGTTCTTC. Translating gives CAISAAGVQSSYNEQFF.

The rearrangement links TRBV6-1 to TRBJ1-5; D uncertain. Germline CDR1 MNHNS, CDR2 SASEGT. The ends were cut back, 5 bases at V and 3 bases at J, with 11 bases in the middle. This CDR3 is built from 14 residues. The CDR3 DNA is TGTGCCAGCAGTTTCGGCAGCGACAATCAGCCCCAGCATTTT. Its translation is CASSFGSDNQPQHF.

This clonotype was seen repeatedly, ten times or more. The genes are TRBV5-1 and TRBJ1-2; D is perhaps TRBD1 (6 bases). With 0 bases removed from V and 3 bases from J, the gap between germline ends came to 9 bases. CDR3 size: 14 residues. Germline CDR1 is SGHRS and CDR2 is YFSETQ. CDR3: CASSLDQGHYGYTF. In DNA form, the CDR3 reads TGCGCCAGCAGCTTGGATCAGGGGCACTATGGCTACACCTTC. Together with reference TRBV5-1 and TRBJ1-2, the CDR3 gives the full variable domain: KAGVTQTPRYLIKTRGQQVTLSCSPISGHRSVSWYQQTPGQGLQFLFEYFSETQRNKGNFPGRFSGRQFSNSRSEMNVSTLELGDSALYLCASSLDQGHYGYTFGSGTRLTVV.

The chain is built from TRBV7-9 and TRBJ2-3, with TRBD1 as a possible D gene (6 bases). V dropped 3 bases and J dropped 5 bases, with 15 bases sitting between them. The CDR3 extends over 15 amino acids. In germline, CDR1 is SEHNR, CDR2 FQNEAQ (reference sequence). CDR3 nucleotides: TGTGCCAGCAGCTTCGCACAGGGATACGGAGATACGCAGTATTTT. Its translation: CASSFAQGYGDTQYF.

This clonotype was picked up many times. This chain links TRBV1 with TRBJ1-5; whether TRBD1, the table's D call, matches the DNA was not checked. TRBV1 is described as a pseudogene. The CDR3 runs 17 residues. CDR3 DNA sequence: TGCACCAGCAGCCAAGCAGTTACAGGGGGTGGCAATCAGCCCCAGCATTTT. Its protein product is CTSSQAVTGGGNQPQHF.

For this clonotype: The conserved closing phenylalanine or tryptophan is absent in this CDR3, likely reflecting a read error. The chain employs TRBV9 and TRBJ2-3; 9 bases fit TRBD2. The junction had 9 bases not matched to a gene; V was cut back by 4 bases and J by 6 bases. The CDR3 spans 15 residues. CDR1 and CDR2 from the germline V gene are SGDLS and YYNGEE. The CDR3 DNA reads TGTGCCAGCAGCCTCCGCGGGGGGGCCCTCGATACGCAGTATCTT. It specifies CASSLRGGALDTQYL.

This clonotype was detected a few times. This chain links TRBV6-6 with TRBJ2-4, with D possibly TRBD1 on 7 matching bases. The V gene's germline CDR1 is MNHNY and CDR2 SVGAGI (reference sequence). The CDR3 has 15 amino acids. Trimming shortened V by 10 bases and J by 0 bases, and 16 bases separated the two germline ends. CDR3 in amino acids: CATQGGTLAKNIQYF. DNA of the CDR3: TGTGCCACCCAGGGGGGAACCTTAGCCAAAAACATTCAGTACTTC.

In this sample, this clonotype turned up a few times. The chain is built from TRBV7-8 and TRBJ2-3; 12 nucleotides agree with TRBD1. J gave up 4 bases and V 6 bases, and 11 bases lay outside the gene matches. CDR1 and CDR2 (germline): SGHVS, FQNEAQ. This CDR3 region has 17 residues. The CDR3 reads CASRRRPGQGAADTQYF. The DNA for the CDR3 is TGTGCCAGCAGACGTCGACCGGGACAGGGGGCAGCAGATACGCAGTATTTT.

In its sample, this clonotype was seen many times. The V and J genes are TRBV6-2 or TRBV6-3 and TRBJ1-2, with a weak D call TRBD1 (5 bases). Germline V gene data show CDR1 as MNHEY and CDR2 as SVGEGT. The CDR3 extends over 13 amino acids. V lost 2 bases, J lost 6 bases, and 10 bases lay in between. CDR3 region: CASSYGGADGYTF. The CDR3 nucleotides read TGTGCCAGCAGTTACGGTGGGGCAGATGGCTACACCTTC.

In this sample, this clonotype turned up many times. The CDR3 region has the DNA TGCAGCGTTGGAGAGGGGAGTCAGCCCCAGCATTTT. Its translation is CSVGEGSQPQHF. The rearrangement links TRBV29-1 to TRBJ1-5, with TRBD1 as a possible D gene (5 bases). CDR1 and CDR2 (germline): SQVTM, ANQGSEA. The length of the CDR3 is 12 residues. V lost 4 bases and J lost 6, with 10 bases in between.

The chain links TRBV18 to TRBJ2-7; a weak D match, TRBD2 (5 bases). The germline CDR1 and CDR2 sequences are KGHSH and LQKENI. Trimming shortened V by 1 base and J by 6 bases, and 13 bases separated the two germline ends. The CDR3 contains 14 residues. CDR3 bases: TGTGCCAGCTCACCACTTCCTAGAGAGGGCGAGCAGTACTTC. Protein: CASSPLPREGEQYF. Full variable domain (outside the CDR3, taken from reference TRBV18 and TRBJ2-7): NAGVMQNPRHLVRRRGQEARLRCSPMKGHSHVYWYRQLPEEGLKFMVYLQKENIIDESGMPKERFSAEFPKEGPSILRIQQVVRGDSAAYFCASSPLPREGEQYFGPGTRLTVT.

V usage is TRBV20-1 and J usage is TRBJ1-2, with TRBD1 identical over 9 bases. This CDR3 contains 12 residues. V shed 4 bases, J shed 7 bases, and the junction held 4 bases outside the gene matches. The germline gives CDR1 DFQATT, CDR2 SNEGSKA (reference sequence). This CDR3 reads CSATGTGFGYTF. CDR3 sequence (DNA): TGCAGTGCTACCGGGACAGGGTTTGGCTACACCTTC.